The source of this T cell receptor beta chain is a study of T cells after yellow fever vaccination. General study points: In post-booster samples, most primary-vaccination clones reappeared (approximately 95% CD4, about 91% CD8).

Per germline, CDR1 MNHEY and CDR2 SMNVEV (reference sequence). The V segment lost 4 bases and the J segment 0 bases; nucleotides outside the gene matches: 4. The CDR3 runs 17 residues. This clonotype was recorded at least ten times. The antigen is not known. One entry per CDR3 protein, called by TCRdb with MiXCR from the 5' RACE reads. The data show more than 200,000 distinct CDR3 sequences, more than 3.5% seen once. The sequence derives from a man aged 18 to 35 who received the YFV17D yellow fever vaccine. Specimen: PBMCs, collected 15 days after the yellow fever booster vaccination. The V gene is TRBV27, the J gene TRBJ2-1; TRBD2 aligns across 12 bases. The CDR3 bases are TGTGCCAGCAGTTCCGCTAGCGGGGGGGCCTCCTACAATGAGCAGTTCTTC. It translates to CASSSASGGASYNEQFF.